The present entry profiles one T cell receptor beta chain with its context. Its antigen remains unidentified. This entry comes from a study of OX40 agonist ivuxolimab in advanced cancers. General study results and limits: Some nonresponders also had low normalized T-cell clonal expansion.

This table comes from immunoSEQ multiplex PCR, and its TCRdb copy is limited to in-frame clones, with some not included. The table includes about 76,000 clones, approximately 83% detected once. Germline-derived CDR1 and CDR2 are LGHNA and YNFKEQ. The CDR3 length is 21 residues. V shed 0 bases and J 4 bases; nucleotides not matched to a gene: 18. The chain uses TRBV4-2 and TRBJ2-3, with TRBD2 matching 11 bases. The origin of this receptor is an adult with an advanced solid tumor such as melanoma, head and neck, liver or kidney cancer. This specimen was CD4+ or CD8+ T cells sorted from blood, taken in a trial of the OX40 agonist ivuxolimab. The CDR3 region is CASSQDRGLSGRAKGSDTQYF. The CDR3 DNA follows: TGTGCCAGCAGCCAAGATCGGGGGCTTAGCGGGAGGGCCAAGGGCTCAGATACGCAGTATTTT.